Following are 21 T cell receptor beta chains from one sample sequenced in a study of blood T cell repertoires in COVID-19. Here immunoSEQ multiplex PCR was the method, and the copy in TCRdb shows in-frame clones only, minus some. The table lists roughly 160,000 clones, around nine tenths of them singletons, with around 0.63% in the top ten. The sequencing sample was made of peripheral blood. The receptors shown here come from a man in his sixties with COVID-19, enrolled during active disease.

The chain has TRBV6-5 and TRBJ1-6; D may be TRBD1 (6 bases). CDR1 MNHEY and CDR2 SVGAGI come from the germline V gene. The germline V and J ends were trimmed by 6 bases and 10 bases, with 13 bases remaining between them. CDR3 length: 13 amino acids. The CDR3 spells CASRTGGWSPLHF. The CDR3 nucleotides read TGTGCCAGCAGGACAGGCGGGTGGTCACCCCTCCACTTT.

V gene TRBV14 combines with J gene TRBJ2-1; 12 nucleotides match TRBD1. Germline-derived CDR1 and CDR2 are SGHDN and FVKESK. V lost 3 bases to trimming and J lost 8 bases; unmatched junction nucleotides: 5. The CDR3 is 15 amino acids. The CDR3 coding sequence is TGTGCCAGCAGCCAGGGGACAGGGGGCGGTTATGAGCAGTTCTTC. Its protein product is CASSQGTGGGYEQFF.

This chain links TRBV19 with TRBJ1-1; D uncertain. CDR3 length: 14 amino acids. The V and J ends lost 5 bases and 1 base respectively, with 11 bases between them. Germline lookup yields CDR1 LNHDA and CDR2 SQIVND (reference sequence). The CDR3 sequence is CASSSTWQNTEAFF. The CDR3 DNA reads as TGTGCCAGTAGTTCAACATGGCAGAACACTGAAGCTTTCTTT. The full variable domain, in which reference TRBV19 and TRBJ1-1 provide the parts outside the CDR3, is DGGITQSPKYLFRKEGQNVTLSCEQNLNHDAMYWYRQDPGQGLRLIYYSQIVNDFQKGDIAEGYSVSREKKESFPLTVTSAQKNPTAFYLCASSSTWQNTEAFFGQGTRLTVV.

A few counts support this clone. Other DNA sequences in the same sample also yield this CDR3. This chain connects TRBV6-2 or TRBV6-3 to TRBJ1-1, with D possibly matching TRBD1 (6 bases). The CDR3 length is 15 residues. Germline V CDR1 and CDR2: MNHEY, SVGEGT. V was pared by 2 bases and J by 4 bases, with 14 bases between. In DNA form, the CDR3 reads TGTGCCAGCAGTTACCTTGGGCAGGGGAGCACTGAAGCTTTCTTT. Translating gives CASSYLGQGSTEAFF.

The chain recombines TRBV5-1 with TRBJ1-2; 10 bases agree with TRBD1. The CDR3 runs to 14 residues. Germline V gives CDR1 SGHRS, CDR2 YFSETQ. J lost 4 bases, V lost 4 bases, and 4 bases had no gene match. The CDR3 region is CASSAGTGVYGYTF. As DNA, the CDR3 is TGCGCCAGCAGCGCGGGGACAGGGGTCTATGGCTACACCTTC.

CDR3 region: CASSFTDGTEAFF. The CDR3 nucleotides read TGTGCCAGCAGTTTCACAGATGGAACTGAAGCTTTCTTT. This chain connects TRBV28 to TRBJ1-1, with D hard to call. CDR1 and CDR2 from the germline V gene are MDHEN and SYDVKM. The CDR3 is 13 amino acids. The V end lost 3 bases, the J end lost 5 bases, and 10 bases lay between the germline ends.

The rearrangement joins TRBV7-3 to TRBJ2-3; possibly TRBD2 for D (7 bases). The V gene lost 5 bases and the J gene lost 3 bases, with 18 bases spanning the gap. CDR3 size: 16 residues. Germline V gene sequence: CDR1 SGHTA, CDR2 FQGTGA. In DNA form, the CDR3 reads TGTGCCAGCAGCGCCCTCGGGGGAGGGGGGACAGATACGCAGTATTTT. As protein: CASSALGGGGTDTQYF. The variable domain in full, completed from reference TRBV7-3 and TRBJ2-3, reads GAGVSQTPSNKVTEKGKYVELRCDPISGHTALYWYRQSLGQGPEFLIYFQGTGAADDSGLPNDRFFAVRPEGSVSTLKIQRTERGDSAVYLCASSALGGGGTDTQYFGPGTRLTVL.

The chain couples TRBV5-4 to TRBJ2-7, with D perhaps matching TRBD2 (6 bases). Trimming cost V 1 base and J 1 base, with 12 bases left between them. In germline, CDR1 is SGHNT, CDR2 YYREEE (reference sequence). The CDR3 sequence is 15 residues long. The CDR3 DNA sequence: TGTGCCAGCAGCTTGAGGATTAGCGGATCCTACGAGCAGTACTTC. Protein: CASSLRISGSYEQYF.

The V and J genes are TRBV19 and TRBJ1-1, with TRBD1 as a possible D gene (5 bases). CDR1 is LNHDA and CDR2 is SQIVND in the germline V gene (reference sequence). The CDR3 covers 11 residues. The V gene lost 7 bases and the J gene lost 5 bases, with 8 bases spanning the gap. CDR3 in DNA: TGTGCCAGTACCGACAGAACTGAAGCTTTCTTT. It is translated as CASTDRTEAFF.

There are a few counts of this clone. CDR3 protein: CASGLNTGELFF. DNA for the CDR3: TGTGCCAGCGGACTGAACACCGGGGAGCTGTTTTTT. This chain connects TRBV9 to TRBJ2-2, with a possible D match to TRBD2 (5 bases). In germline, CDR1 is SGDLS, CDR2 YYNGEE. Trimming took off 7 bases at V and 1 base at J, with 5 bases between the two ends. The CDR3 loop spans 12 amino acids.

A single count supports this clone. V usage is TRBV12-5 and J usage is TRBJ1-3; 7 nucleotides match TRBD1. Germline V gene sequence: CDR1 LGHNT, CDR2 FRNRAP. The CDR3 length is 15 residues. Trimming at V came to 6 bases and at J to 0 bases, leaving 5 bases not matched to a gene. The CDR3 DNA sequence: TGTGCTAGTGGCTCGGGACAGAGCTCTGGAAACACCATATATTTT. Its translation: CASGSGQSSGNTIYF.

This rearrangement joins TRBV18 to TRBJ2-1, with D possibly matching TRBD1 (5 bases). The CDR3 has 14 amino acids. V was clipped by 3 bases and J by 6 bases, with 12 bases between them. CDR1 is KGHSH, CDR2 LQKENI, per germline. The CDR3 spells CASSPAGLGNEQFF. The CDR3 DNA sequence: TGTGCCAGCTCACCGGCAGGGCTGGGCAATGAGCAGTTCTTC.

This sequence joins TRBV7-2 and TRBJ2-3; D call uncertain. Germline CDR1 SGHTA, CDR2 FQGNSA. The CDR3 totals 16 residues. Trimming took off 4 bases at V and 3 bases at J, with 17 bases between the two ends. Here the CDR3 DNA reads TGTGCCAGCAGCTCTAGTCGGCCAACGAGGACAGATACGCAGTATTTT. Amino acid sequence: CASSSSRPTRTDTQYF.

V is TRBV5-6 and J is TRBJ2-7; tentative D call: TRBD1 (5 bases). CDR1 and CDR2 from the germline V gene are SGHDT and YYEEEE. This CDR3 spans 12 amino acids. Trimming took off 1 base at V and 4 bases at J, with 6 bases between the two ends. This chain's CDR3 is CASSLTGYEQYF. The DNA for the CDR3 is TGTGCCAGCAGCTTGACAGGATACGAGCAGTACTTC. Filled out from reference TRBV5-6 and TRBJ2-7, the complete variable domain reads DAGVTQSPTHLIKTRGQQVTLRCSPKSGHDTVSWYQQALGQGPQFIFQYYEEEERQRGNFPDRFSGHQFPNYSSELNVNALLLGDSALYLCASSLTGYEQYFGPGTRLTVT.

This clone was counted only a few times. V and J are TRBV9 and TRBJ2-1; 8 bases align to TRBD2. CDR1 is SGDLS, CDR2 YYNGEE, per germline. The CDR3 has 16 residues. J lost 8 bases, V lost 0 bases, and 10 bases had no gene match. The CDR3 reads CASSVAGPGGNHEQFF. CDR3 nucleotide sequence: TGTGCCAGCAGCGTAGCCGGGCCGGGAGGGAACCATGAGCAGTTCTTC.

J is TRBJ2-4 and V is TRBV7-2; the D gene is possibly TRBD2 (5 bases). The CDR3 has 14 residues. Trimming removed 1 base at V and 5 bases at J, with 9 bases between. In germline, CDR1 is SGHTA, CDR2 FQGNSA. The CDR3 nucleotides read TGTGCCAGCAGCTTAGGAGGGTGGGAAAACATTCAGTACTTC. Translated, it gives CASSLGGWENIQYF.

J is TRBJ2-1 and V is TRBV19; 8 bases fit TRBD2. The V segment lost 7 bases and the J segment 8 bases; nucleotides outside the gene matches: 4. Per germline, CDR1 LNHDA and CDR2 SQIVND (reference sequence). This CDR3 has 12 residues. The CDR3, as DNA: TGTGCCAGTACAGGACTAGCCGATGAGCAGTTCTTC. This gives the protein CASTGLADEQFF.

The chain is built from TRBV18 and TRBJ1-1; unclear D gene. This CDR3 region has 13 residues. The V and J ends lost 2 bases and 6 bases respectively, with 10 bases between them. Germline CDR1 KGHSH, CDR2 LQKENI. For the CDR3, the DNA is TGTGCCAGCTCACCATTTCCGGGATCTGAAGCTTTCTTT. This gives the protein CASSPFPGSEAFF.

The V call is TRBV5-1, the J call TRBJ2-6; D remains unclear. The CDR3 is made up of 16 amino acids. Germline V gene data show CDR1 as SGHRS and CDR2 as YFSETQ. The V end was cut by 6 bases, the J end by 0 bases, with 13 bases between. This chain's CDR3 is CASTQSSGSGANVLTF. The DNA of the CDR3 is TGCGCCAGCACCCAAAGTTCGGGCTCTGGGGCCAACGTCCTGACTTTC.

This chain connects TRBV15 to TRBJ1-1; D possibly corresponds to TRBD1 (6 bases). The CDR3 is 16 residues long. V was cut by 1 base and J by 0 bases, with 12 bases left in between. CDR1 and CDR2 from the germline V gene are LNHNV and YYDKDF (reference sequence). The CDR3 region is CATSRGLGGLNTEAFF. The CDR3 nucleotides read TGTGCCACCAGCAGAGGCCTTGGGGGCTTGAACACTGAAGCTTTCTTT.

The table lists this clone with a count of one. The junction and the germline gene differ at one end; a read error may be behind it. The chain links TRBV18 to TRBJ1-1, with TRBD1 identical over 10 bases. CDR3 length: 13 amino acids. From germline, CDR1 is KGHSH and CDR2 LQKENI. The CDR3 loop reads CASSPGTGADAFF. The CDR3 DNA follows: TGTGCCAGCTCACCAGGGACAGGGGCTGACGCTTTCTTT.